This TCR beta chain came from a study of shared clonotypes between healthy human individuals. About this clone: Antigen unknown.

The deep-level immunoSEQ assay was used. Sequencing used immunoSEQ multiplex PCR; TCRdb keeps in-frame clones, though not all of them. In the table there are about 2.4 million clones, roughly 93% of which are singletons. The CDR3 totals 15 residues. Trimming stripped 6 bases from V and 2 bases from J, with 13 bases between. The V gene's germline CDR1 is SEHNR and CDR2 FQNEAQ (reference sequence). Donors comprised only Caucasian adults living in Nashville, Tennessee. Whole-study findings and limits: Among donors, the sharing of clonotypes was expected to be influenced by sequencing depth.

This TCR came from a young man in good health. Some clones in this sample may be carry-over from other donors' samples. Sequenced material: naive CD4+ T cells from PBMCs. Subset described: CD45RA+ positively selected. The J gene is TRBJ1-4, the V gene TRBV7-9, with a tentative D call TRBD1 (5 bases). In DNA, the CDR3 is TGTGCCAGCAGTAGAGGGGTCCGCACTAATGAAAAACTGTTTTTT. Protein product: CASSRGVRTNEKLFF. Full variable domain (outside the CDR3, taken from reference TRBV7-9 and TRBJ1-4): DTGVSQNPRHKITKRGQNVTFRCDPISEHNRLYWYRQTLGQGPEFLTYFQNEAQLEKSRLLSDRFSAERPKGSFSTLEIQRTEQGDSAMYLCASSRGVRTNEKLFFGSGTQLSVL.